This TCR beta chain was found in a study of T cell responses to AZD1222 COVID-19 vaccine. Study in general: Investigators merged groups given second doses at roughly 4 or roughly 12 weeks. General study findings and limits: Repertoires were collected only later (after the peak T cell response had occurred). CD4 TCRs covered the whole spike, strongest at regions 160-218 and 743-854. Of spike-specific TCRs, nearly half reportedly target regions left unmutated in variants.

A remark on this clone: The antigen is not known. Other DNA variants within this sample encode the same CDR3.

The V gene end was trimmed by 5 bases and the J gene end by 6 bases; junction bases not matched to a gene: 3. The germline V gene encodes CDR1 LNHDA and CDR2 SQIVND (reference sequence). The CDR3 is 13 amino acids. Clones were read by immunoSEQ multiplex PCR, and TCRdb kept only the in-frame ones, dropping some. The sample shows over 100,000 clones, roughly 93% of them seen only once. This receptor was taken from an adult in good health. The chain recombines TRBV19 with TRBJ2-7, with 11 bases matching TRBD2. The sample was peripheral blood, taken on day 0 of AZD1222 vaccination. CDR3 amino acids: CASSGLAGGEQYF. CDR3 bases: TGTGCCAGTAGTGGGCTAGCGGGGGGCGAGCAGTACTTC.